Sequencing of this T cell receptor (beta chain) was carried out in a study of blood T cell repertoires in COVID-19. The wider study: Samples representing acute and convalescent COVID-19 were sourced from the United States, Italy and Spain.

This clone was seen just once. V lost 5 bases, J lost 1 base, and 1 base stayed unmatched. CDR1 LNHDA and CDR2 SQIVND come from the germline V gene (reference sequence). The CDR3 is made up of 14 amino acids. Only in-frame clones appear in the TCRdb table, and some are missing; sequencing was by immunoSEQ multiplex PCR. The repertoire holds some 81,000 clones, with about 92% as singletons. The clonotype comes from a woman in her 50s in a cohort sampled during active COVID-19. This chain uses TRBV19 with TRBJ2-2; 7 bases match TRBD2. Material: peripheral blood. This CDR3 is CASSWGGNTGELFF. In DNA form, the CDR3 reads TGTGCCAGTAGTTGGGGGGGGAACACCGGGGAGCTGTTTTTT.